These 31 T cell receptor beta chains share one sample of origin, sequenced in a study of T cell repertoires in cytomegalovirus infection. No antigen is known for these receptors. Via MiXCR, TCRdb re-called the reads, giving one row per CDR3 protein. Of about 700,000 distinct CDR3 sequences listed, approximately 33% are singletons. The specimen comprised cultured PBMCs, sampled from culture after CMV antigen stimulation. The source of these receptors is a human donor in good health (CMV status not recorded). Some clones in this sample may be carry-over from other donors' samples.

The chain employs TRBV6-2 or TRBV6-3 and TRBJ2-7; D possibly corresponds to TRBD1 (6 bases). The CDR3 covers 12 residues. V lost 7 bases to trimming and J lost 6 bases, with 13 bases between them. The V gene's germline CDR1 is MNHEY and CDR2 SVGEGT. The CDR3: CASKEQGSEQYF. CDR3 nucleotide sequence: TGTGCCAGCAAAGAACAGGGCTCCGAGCAGTACTTC.

The gene calls are TRBV7-6 and TRBJ2-1, with a tentative D call TRBD2 (5 bases). This CDR3 is 16 amino acids long. Germline V gene lookup returns CDR1 SGHVS and CDR2 FNYEAQ. Trimming pared 0 bases from V and 0 bases from J, leaving 9 bases between. CDR3 sequence: CASSLALGDSYNEQFF. CDR3 sequence (DNA): TGTGCCAGCAGCTTAGCTCTGGGAGACTCCTACAATGAGCAGTTCTTC.

The chain has TRBV6-2 or TRBV6-3 and TRBJ2-5; 7 bases fit TRBD2. V trimming: 1 base; J trimming: 2 bases; junction bases outside the gene matches: 7. CDR3 length equals 16 residues. From germline, CDR1 is MNHEY and CDR2 SVGEGT. The CDR3 region is CASSYFALAEQETQYF. The CDR3 DNA sequence: TGTGCCAGCAGTTACTTTGCCCTAGCGGAACAAGAGACCCAGTACTTC.

In this sample, this clonotype turned up many times. The chain links TRBV7-8 to TRBJ2-1; 9 nucleotides agree with TRBD2. CDR1 SGHVS and CDR2 FQNEAQ come from the germline V gene. The CDR3 extends over 15 amino acids. After removal of 4 bases from V and 7 bases from J, the junction contained 8 bases not matched to a gene. CDR3 protein: CASSYGLARSNEQFF. CDR3 DNA: TGTGCCAGCAGCTACGGACTAGCGCGTAGTAATGAGCAGTTCTTC.

The rearrangement uses TRBV3-1 and TRBJ1-2; perhaps TRBD1 as D (5 bases). In germline, CDR1 is LGHDT, CDR2 YNNKEL (reference sequence). There are 14 residues in the CDR3. With 2 bases removed from V and 4 bases from J, the gap between germline ends came to 11 bases. The CDR3 reads CASSQPGLLYGYTF. For the CDR3, the DNA is TGTGCCAGCAGCCAACCAGGGCTCCTCTATGGCTACACCTTC.

In this sample, this clonotype turned up a few times. The chain carries TRBV6-1 and TRBJ2-7; TRBD1 is a possible D gene (5 bases). V lost 5 bases and J 3 bases, leaving 14 bases between the germline ends. Germline CDR1 MNHNS, CDR2 SASEGT. This CDR3 region has 14 residues. In nucleotides, the CDR3 is TGTGCCAGCAGTTTAGCAGGGTCGGTCTACGAGCAGTACTTC. It encodes CASSLAGSVYEQYF.

The chain's CDR3 is CASSTRDRNQPQHF. In DNA, the CDR3 is TGTGCCAGTAGTACTAGGGACAGAAATCAGCCCCAGCATTTT. The chain combines TRBV19 with TRBJ1-5; 7 bases agree with TRBD1. J lost 4 bases, V lost 4 bases, and 4 bases had no gene match. This CDR3 has 14 residues. Germline V gene sequence: CDR1 LNHDA, CDR2 SQIVND (reference sequence).

This clonotype occurred many times. The J gene is TRBJ2-3, the V gene TRBV7-2; D is unclear. The CDR3 contains 13 residues. The germline V and J ends were trimmed by 2 bases and 6 bases, with 9 bases remaining between them. Germline V gene sequence: CDR1 SGHTA, CDR2 FQGNSA. The CDR3, as DNA: TGTGCCAGCAGCTTATCCCAGCCCGATACGCAGTATTTT. This codes for CASSLSQPDTQYF.

J is TRBJ2-7 and V is TRBV7-2, with TRBD1 matching over 8 bases. Trimming removed 5 bases from V and 0 bases from J; junction bases left unmatched: 6. The CDR3 has 15 amino acids. The germline CDR1 and CDR2 sequences are SGHTA and FQGNSA. CDR3 sequence (DNA): TGTGCCAGCAGCCCACCGGACAGGGACTCCTACGAGCAGTACTTC. As protein: CASSPPDRDSYEQYF.

The chain combines TRBV11-2 with TRBJ1-1, with D perhaps matching TRBD1 (5 bases). Deletions cut 5 bases from V and 10 bases from J, with 11 bases between. The CDR3 runs to 11 residues. Germline assignment: CDR1 SGHAT and CDR2 FQNNGV. The CDR3 spells CASSRGLGAFF. The DNA for the CDR3 is TGTGCCAGCAGCAGGGGCCTTGGAGCTTTCTTT.

The chain links TRBV28 to TRBJ2-7; no definite D call. The CDR3 is 15 residues long. Trimming left V 3 bases short and J 0 bases short, with 12 bases between. Germline lookup yields CDR1 MDHEN and CDR2 SYDVKM. CDR3 nucleotides: TGTGCCAGCAGTTTGGTCTCGGCCCCCTCCTACGAGCAGTACTTC. This codes for CASSLVSAPSYEQYF.

This clonotype has only a few counts. The J gene is TRBJ2-3, the V gene TRBV25-1, with 13 positions matching TRBD2. CDR3 length: 17 residues. J was trimmed by 4 bases and V by 3 bases; bases with no gene match: 7. The germline CDR1 and CDR2 sequences are MGHDK and SYGVNS. CDR3 DNA sequence: TGTGCCAGCAGTGATTTTACCGGGACTAGCGGGGCAGATACGCAGTATTTT. It specifies CASSDFTGTSGADTQYF.

V and J are TRBV7-8 and TRBJ2-7; no reliable D call. Germline values: CDR1 SGHVS, CDR2 FQNEAQ. The CDR3 has 15 amino acids. The V end lost 1 base, the J end lost 2 bases, and 12 bases lay between the germline ends. Here the CDR3 reads CASSLVGSHPYEQYF. CDR3 in DNA: TGTGCCAGCAGCTTAGTGGGTAGCCACCCCTACGAGCAGTACTTC.

V gene TRBV3-1 combines with J gene TRBJ2-7; D gene uncertain. V was pared by 1 base and J by 1 base, with 11 bases between. CDR3 length: 15 residues. Germline CDR1 and CDR2: LGHDT and YNNKEL (reference sequence). CDR3 region: CASSQAISYSYEQYF. CDR3 nucleotide sequence: TGTGCCAGCAGCCAAGCTATCTCCTATTCCTACGAGCAGTACTTC.

This chain links TRBV12-3 or TRBV12-4 with TRBJ2-5; TRBD1 is a possible D gene (6 bases). CDR3 length: 14 residues. V was cut by 1 base and J by 4 bases, with 10 bases left in between. CDR3 in DNA: TGTGCCAGCAGTTTAGGGGTGGACAGAGAGACCCAGTACTTC. Amino acids: CASSLGVDRETQYF.

V is TRBV5-4 and J is TRBJ2-5; D gene ambiguous. From germline, CDR1 is SGHNT and CDR2 YYREEE (reference sequence). The CDR3 covers 16 residues. V was pared by 4 bases and J by 5 bases, with 21 bases between. Here the CDR3 DNA reads TGTGCCAGCAGCCAAGGTGGTGCAGGCACTCCGGAGACCCAGTACTTC. As protein: CASSQGGAGTPETQYF.

The V call is TRBV12-3 or TRBV12-4, the J call TRBJ1-4, with D possibly matching TRBD1 (5 bases). The CDR3 length is 14 residues. V lost 2 bases and J lost 7, with 11 bases in between. The CDR3: CASSLLGRGEKLFF. The CDR3 nucleotides are TGTGCCAGCAGTTTATTGGGACGAGGTGAAAAACTGTTTTTT.

The chain combines TRBV7-9 with TRBJ2-7; 9 bases fit TRBD2. Looked up from germline, CDR1 is SEHNR and CDR2 is FQNEAQ (reference sequence). This CDR3 comprises 16 residues. J lost 3 bases, V lost 7 bases, and 13 bases had no gene match. The CDR3 is CASTLLAGAGFYEQYF. DNA for the CDR3: TGTGCCAGCACACTTTTAGCGGGAGCGGGTTTCTACGAGCAGTACTTC.

This clonotype was picked up a small number of times. This chain uses TRBV27 with TRBJ1-6; TRBD1 matches at 9 bases. V gave up 2 bases and J gave up 10 bases; unmatched junction bases: 3. The CDR3 totals 14 residues. The V gene's germline CDR1 is MNHEY and CDR2 SMNVEV (reference sequence). CDR3 nucleotides: TGTGCCAGCAGTTTAAACAGGGGGCAATCACCCCTCCACTTT. It yields the protein CASSLNRGQSPLHF.

V usage is TRBV9 and J usage is TRBJ2-5; D is unresolved. This CDR3 region has 13 residues. The V and J ends lost 3 bases and 1 base respectively, with 7 bases between them. Germline CDR1 is SGDLS and CDR2 is YYNGEE. CDR3 sequence: CASSGLSQETQYF. DNA of the CDR3: TGTGCCAGCAGCGGGTTATCCCAAGAGACCCAGTACTTC. The whole variable domain, remainder taken from reference TRBV9 and TRBJ2-5, is DSGVTQTPKHLITATGQRVTLRCSPRSGDLSVYWYQQSLDQGLQFLIQYYNGEERAKGNILERFSAQQFPDLHSELNLSSLELGDSALYFCASSGLSQETQYFGPGTRLLVL.

This chain links TRBV2 with TRBJ2-2, with D perhaps TRBD1 (6 bases). V lost 5 bases, J lost 8 bases, and 18 bases lay in between. CDR3 length: 15 residues. The V gene's germline CDR1 is SNHLY and CDR2 FYNNEI. The CDR3, as DNA: TGTGCCAGCAGTCCCCGGGTGGGGGCGATTGGGGAGCTGTTTTTT. It translates to CASSPRVGAIGELFF.

This clonotype has just a few counts. This sequence joins TRBV5-1 and TRBJ1-4; TRBD1 is a possible D gene (5 bases). The CDR3 is made up of 13 amino acids. V lost 5 bases to trimming and J lost 8 bases, with 13 bases between them. Per germline, CDR1 SGHRS and CDR2 YFSETQ. The CDR3 DNA reads as TGCGCCAGCAGTCGGCAGGGCGGAGAAAAACTGTTTTTT. Translating gives CASSRQGGEKLFF.

A few counts support this clonotype. The J gene is TRBJ2-3, the V gene TRBV6-1; possibly TRBD1 for D (6 bases). This CDR3 has 15 amino acids. The V gene lost 6 bases and the J gene lost 6 bases, with 19 bases spanning the gap. Per the germline V gene, CDR1 is MNHNS and CDR2 is SASEGT. This CDR3 reads CASRPGAGIVDTQYF. CDR3 bases: TGTGCCAGCAGACCAGGGGCTGGAATCGTGGATACGCAGTATTTT.

The V gene is TRBV12-3 or TRBV12-4, the J gene TRBJ2-7; D gene unclear. V was cut by 1 base and J by 8 bases, with 6 bases left in between. This CDR3 comprises 11 residues. CDR3 in DNA: TGTGCCAGCAGTTTAGGGGGTAAGCAGTACTTC. Translation gives CASSLGGKQYF.

This clonotype has only a few counts. This chain joins TRBV7-2 and TRBJ2-1; tentatively, D is TRBD1 (5 bases). Between the trimmed V and J ends, which lost 4 bases and 7 bases, there was a span of 20 bases. In germline, CDR1 is SGHTA, CDR2 FQGNSA. The CDR3 runs to 16 residues. The CDR3 coding sequence is TGTGCCAGCAGCTCCCAGGGTCCCCCTTTAGTTAATGAGCAGTTCTTC. Protein product: CASSSQGPPLVNEQFF.

This chain uses TRBV10-3 with TRBJ1-2; D unclear. Germline V CDR1 and CDR2: ENHRY, SYGVKD. The CDR3 covers 11 residues. V was pared by 2 bases and J by 7 bases, with 5 bases between. This CDR3 is CAISELGGYTF. DNA of the CDR3: TGTGCCATCAGTGAGCTAGGTGGCTACACCTTC.

This clonotype has a handful of counts. The chain carries TRBV7-6 and TRBJ1-1, with no clear D. The V gene lost 1 base and the J gene lost 4 bases, with 16 bases spanning the gap. This CDR3 comprises 16 residues. The germline V gene has CDR1 SGHVS and CDR2 FNYEAQ. The CDR3 nucleotides are TGTGCCAGCAGCTTAGGTATAGACCCCCGGGGCACTGAAGCTTTCTTT. As protein: CASSLGIDPRGTEAFF.

This clonotype was counted a few times. V and J are TRBV7-2 and TRBJ2-3, with 9 bases fitting TRBD2. The length of the CDR3 is 15 residues. Germline values: CDR1 SGHTA, CDR2 FQGNSA. Trimming removed 2 bases from V and 5 bases from J; junction bases left unmatched: 5. The CDR3 DNA is TGTGCCAGCAGCTTATTTGCGGGAGGGAGAGATACGCAGTATTTT. Translating it yields CASSLFAGGRDTQYF.

The chain is built from TRBV5-1 and TRBJ2-3; D is possibly TRBD2 (6 bases). The CDR3 loop spans 19 amino acids. Trimming removed 0 bases from V and 0 bases from J, with 20 bases in between. The germline CDR1 and CDR2 sequences are SGHRS and YFSETQ. Written as DNA, the CDR3 is TGCGCCAGCAGCTTGGTCCCTCGGGGAGCGGGCGTCAGCACAGATACGCAGTATTTT. Its protein product is CASSLVPRGAGVSTDTQYF.

This chain uses TRBV7-2 with TRBJ1-2; a possible D gene is TRBD1 (5 bases). The germline CDR1 and CDR2 sequences are SGHTA and FQGNSA. This CDR3 comprises 16 residues. The ends were cut back, 4 bases at V and 3 bases at J, with 18 bases in the middle. DNA of the CDR3: TGTGCCAGCAGCTCTCACCCCGAAACAGGTCACTATGGCTACACCTTC. Translating it yields CASSSHPETGHYGYTF. Complete variable domain (other parts from reference TRBV7-2 and TRBJ1-2): GAGVSQSPSNKVTEKGKDVELRCDPISGHTALYWYRQSLGQGLEFLIYFQGNSAPDKSGLPSDRFSAERTGGSVSTLTIQRTQQEDSAVYLCASSSHPETGHYGYTFGSGTRLTVV.

The chain has TRBV7-8 and TRBJ1-6; 8 bases line up with TRBD1. The CDR3 spans 16 residues. Per germline, CDR1 SGHVS and CDR2 FQNEAQ. Losses at the gene ends were 4 bases for V and 13 bases for J; bases not matched to a gene: 15. The CDR3: CASSSNLGTGMFPLHF. CDR3 coding DNA: TGTGCCAGCAGCTCCAACCTCGGGACAGGAATGTTTCCCCTCCACTTT.